This TCR beta chain was retrieved from a study of brain T cells in children with intractable seizures. Repertoires were generated with immunoSEQ multiplex PCR, while TCRdb's copy carries only in-frame clones and drops some. Of roughly 69,000 clones listed, roughly 95% were seen once; the top ten hold 0.38%. Germline V gives CDR1 SGHTA, CDR2 FQGNSA. The V gene end was trimmed by 5 bases and the J gene end by 5 bases; junction bases not matched to a gene: 0. This CDR3 has 13 amino acids. This clonotype originated in a boy under two years old with focal cortical dysplasia and intractable seizures. The sequencing used peripheral blood, collected at surgery. The chain recombines TRBV7-2 with TRBJ2-1, with 10 bases matching TRBD2. This chain's CDR3 is CASSTSGNNEQFF. The CDR3, as DNA: TGTGCCAGCAGCACTAGCGGGAACAATGAGCAGTTCTTC.